This TCR beta chain stems from a study of blood T cell repertoires in COVID-19. Study information: Sites in the United States, Italy and Spain provided acute and convalescent COVID-19 samples. PBMCs, B-cell-depleted T cells, or T cells were the source of the cDNA or gDNA that made up the material.

In the original workflow: Cell counts per sample came from amplifying reference gene primers. TCRdb keeps only in-frame clones here, not all; method: immunoSEQ multiplex PCR. V, J and clone size are those of that table, while D and trimming were read from the DNA. The repertoire holds 130,000 to 150,000 clones, around 80% seen once, with about 1.8% in the top ten. Per the germline V gene, CDR1 is MNHEY and CDR2 is SVGAGI. The length of the CDR3 is 13 residues. Trimming shortened V by 7 bases and J by 9 bases, and 13 bases separated the two germline ends. The material sequenced was peripheral blood. The source of this sequence is an older woman with acute or convalescent COVID-19. The V and J genes are TRBV6-5 and TRBJ1-6; tentatively, D is TRBD1 (6 bases). CDR3 sequence (DNA): TGTGCCAGCAAGGACAGTGGTGTTTCACCCCTCCACTTT. Its protein product is CASKDSGVSPLHF.